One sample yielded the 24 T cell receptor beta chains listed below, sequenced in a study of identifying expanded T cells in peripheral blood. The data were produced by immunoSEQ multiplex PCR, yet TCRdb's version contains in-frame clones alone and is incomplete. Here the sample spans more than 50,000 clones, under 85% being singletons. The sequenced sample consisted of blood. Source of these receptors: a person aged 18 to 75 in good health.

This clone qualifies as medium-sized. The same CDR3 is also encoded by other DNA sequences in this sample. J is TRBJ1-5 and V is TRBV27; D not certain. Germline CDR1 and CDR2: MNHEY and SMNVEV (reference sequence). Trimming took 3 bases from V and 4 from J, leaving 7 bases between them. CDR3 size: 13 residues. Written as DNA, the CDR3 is TGTGCCAGCAGTTTGCGCGAGAATCAGCCCCAGCATTTT. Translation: CASSLRENQPQHF.

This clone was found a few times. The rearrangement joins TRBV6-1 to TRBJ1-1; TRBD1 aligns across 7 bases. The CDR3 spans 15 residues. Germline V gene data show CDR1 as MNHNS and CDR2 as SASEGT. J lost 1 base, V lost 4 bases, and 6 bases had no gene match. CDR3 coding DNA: TGTGCCAGCAGTGCCCAAGGGACAGCGAACACTGAAGCTTTCTTT. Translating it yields CASSAQGTANTEAFF.

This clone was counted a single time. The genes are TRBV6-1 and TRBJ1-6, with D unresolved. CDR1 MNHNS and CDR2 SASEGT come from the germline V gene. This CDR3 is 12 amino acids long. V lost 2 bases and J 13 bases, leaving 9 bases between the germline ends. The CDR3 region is CASSEIGVPLHF. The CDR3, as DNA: TGTGCCAGCAGTGAAATTGGGGTTCCCCTCCACTTT.

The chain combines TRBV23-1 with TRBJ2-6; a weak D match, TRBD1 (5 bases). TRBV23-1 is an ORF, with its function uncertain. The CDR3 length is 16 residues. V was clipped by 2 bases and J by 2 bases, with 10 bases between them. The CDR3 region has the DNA TGCGCCAGCAGTCAACCAGGGAACCCTGGGGCCAACGTCCTGACTTTC. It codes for CASSQPGNPGANVLTF.

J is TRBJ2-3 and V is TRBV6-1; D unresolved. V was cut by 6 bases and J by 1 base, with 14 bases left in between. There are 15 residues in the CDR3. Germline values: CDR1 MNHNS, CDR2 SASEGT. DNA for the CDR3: TGTGCCAGCAGCCAGCCGCTAAGCCGCACAGATACGCAGTATTTT. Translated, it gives CASSQPLSRTDTQYF.

The CDR3: CASSVAGQAGQETQYF. The CDR3 DNA follows: TGTGCCAGCAGCGTAGCTGGACAGGCGGGGCAAGAGACCCAGTACTTC. The chain recombines TRBV9 with TRBJ2-5; the D gene is possibly TRBD1 (7 bases). Looked up from germline, CDR1 is SGDLS and CDR2 is YYNGEE. The CDR3 loop spans 16 amino acids. Trimming took off 0 bases at V and 2 bases at J, with 14 bases between the two ends.

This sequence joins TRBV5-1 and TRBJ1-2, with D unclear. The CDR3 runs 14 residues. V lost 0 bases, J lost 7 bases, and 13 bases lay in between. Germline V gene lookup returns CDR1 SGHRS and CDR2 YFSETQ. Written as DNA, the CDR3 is TGCGCCAGCAGCTTGGACGGGGAGCCTGGTGGCTACACCTTC. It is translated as CASSLDGEPGGYTF.

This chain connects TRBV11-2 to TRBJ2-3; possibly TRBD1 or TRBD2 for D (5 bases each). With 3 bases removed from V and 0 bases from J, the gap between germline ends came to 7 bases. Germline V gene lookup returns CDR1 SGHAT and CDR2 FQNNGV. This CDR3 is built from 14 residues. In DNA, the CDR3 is TGTGCCAGCAGCTTGGGACCAAGCACAGATACGCAGTATTTT. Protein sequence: CASSLGPSTDTQYF.

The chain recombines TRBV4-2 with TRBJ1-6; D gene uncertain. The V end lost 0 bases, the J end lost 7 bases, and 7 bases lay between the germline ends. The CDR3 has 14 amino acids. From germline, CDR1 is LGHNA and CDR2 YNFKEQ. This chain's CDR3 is CASSQDLQNSPLHF. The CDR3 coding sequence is TGTGCCAGCAGCCAAGATCTTCAGAATTCACCCCTCCACTTT.

CDR3 protein: CASRGSSGNTIYF. The CDR3 DNA reads as TGTGCCAGCAGGGGGAGCTCTGGAAACACCATATATTTT. The chain is built from TRBV28 and TRBJ1-3, with D uncertain. Trimming cost V 6 bases and J 0 bases, with 6 bases left between them. There are 13 residues in the CDR3. Germline CDR1 is MDHEN and CDR2 is SYDVKM. Complete variable domain (other parts from reference TRBV28 and TRBJ1-3): DVKVTQSSRYLVKRTGEKVFLECVQDMDHENMFWYRQDPGLGLRLIYFSYDVKMKEKGDIPEGYSVSREKKERFSLILESASTNQTSMYLCASRGSSGNTIYFGEGSWLTVV.

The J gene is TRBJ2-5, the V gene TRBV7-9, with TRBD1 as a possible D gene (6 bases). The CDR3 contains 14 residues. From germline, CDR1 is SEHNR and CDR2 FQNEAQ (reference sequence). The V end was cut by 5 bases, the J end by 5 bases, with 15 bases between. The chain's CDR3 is CASSLSGTIETQYF. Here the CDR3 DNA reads TGTGCCAGCAGCCTCAGTGGGACAATTGAGACCCAGTACTTC.

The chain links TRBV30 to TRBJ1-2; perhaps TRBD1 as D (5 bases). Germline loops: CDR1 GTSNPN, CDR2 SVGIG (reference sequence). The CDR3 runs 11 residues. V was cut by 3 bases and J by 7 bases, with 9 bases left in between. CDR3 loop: CAWRRGSGYTF. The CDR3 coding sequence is TGTGCCTGGAGAAGGGGAAGTGGCTACACCTTC.

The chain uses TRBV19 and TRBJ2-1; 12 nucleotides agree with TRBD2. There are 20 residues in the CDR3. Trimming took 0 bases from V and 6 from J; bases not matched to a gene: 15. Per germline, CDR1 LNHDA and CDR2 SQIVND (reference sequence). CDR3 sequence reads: CASSIDPLAGGPLMANEQFF. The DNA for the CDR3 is TGTGCCAGTAGTATAGATCCACTAGCGGGGGGCCCACTGATGGCCAATGAGCAGTTCTTC.

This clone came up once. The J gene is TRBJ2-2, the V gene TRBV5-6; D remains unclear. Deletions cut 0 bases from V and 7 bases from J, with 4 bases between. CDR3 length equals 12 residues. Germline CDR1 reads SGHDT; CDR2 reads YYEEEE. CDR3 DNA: TGTGCCAGCAGCTTGGTCAGCGGGGAGCTGTTTTTT. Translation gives CASSLVSGELFF.

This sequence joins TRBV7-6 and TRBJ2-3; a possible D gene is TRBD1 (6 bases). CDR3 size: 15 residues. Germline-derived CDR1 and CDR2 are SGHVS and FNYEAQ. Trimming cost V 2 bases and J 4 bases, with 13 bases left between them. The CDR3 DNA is TGTGCCAGCAGCTTAAGATGGGGGCGCCCAGATACGCAGTATTTT. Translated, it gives CASSLRWGRPDTQYF.

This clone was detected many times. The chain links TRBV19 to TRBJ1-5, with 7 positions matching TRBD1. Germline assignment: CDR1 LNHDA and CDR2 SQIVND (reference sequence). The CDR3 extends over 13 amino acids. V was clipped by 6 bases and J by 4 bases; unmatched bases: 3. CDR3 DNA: TGTGCCAGTAGGGACAGGAAAAATCAGCCCCAGCATTTT. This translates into CASRDRKNQPQHF.

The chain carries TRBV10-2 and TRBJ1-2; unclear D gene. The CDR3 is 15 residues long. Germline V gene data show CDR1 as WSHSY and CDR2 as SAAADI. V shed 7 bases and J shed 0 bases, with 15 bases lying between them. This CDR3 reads CASKDSQQPNYGYTF. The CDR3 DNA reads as TGCGCCAGCAAGGATTCCCAACAGCCTAACTATGGCTACACCTTC.

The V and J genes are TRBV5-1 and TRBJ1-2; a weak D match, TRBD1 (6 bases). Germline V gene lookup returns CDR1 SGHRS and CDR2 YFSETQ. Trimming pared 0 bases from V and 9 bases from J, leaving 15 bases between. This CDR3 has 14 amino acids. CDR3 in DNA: TGCGCCAGCAGCTTGGCCCCGGAAGGGGGAAGCTACACCTTC. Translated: CASSLAPEGGSYTF.

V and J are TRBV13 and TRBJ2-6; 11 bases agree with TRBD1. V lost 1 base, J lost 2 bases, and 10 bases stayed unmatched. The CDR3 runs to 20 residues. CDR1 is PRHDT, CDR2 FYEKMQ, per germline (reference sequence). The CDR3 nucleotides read TGTGCCAGCAGCTTAGTGGGGGTCGGACAGGGGGCCCCTGGGGCCAACGTCCTGACTTTC. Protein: CASSLVGVGQGAPGANVLTF. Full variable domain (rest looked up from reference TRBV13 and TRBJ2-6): AAGVIQSPRHLIKEKRETATLKCYPIPRHDTVYWYQQGPGQDPQFLISFYEKMQSDKGSIPDRFSAQQFSDYHSELNMSSLELGDSALYFCASSLVGVGQGAPGANVLTFGAGSRLTVL.

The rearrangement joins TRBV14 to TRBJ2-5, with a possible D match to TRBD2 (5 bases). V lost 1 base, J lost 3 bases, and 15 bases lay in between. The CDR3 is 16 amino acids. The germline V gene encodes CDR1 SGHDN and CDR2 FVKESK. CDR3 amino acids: CASSQAVFRGEETQYF. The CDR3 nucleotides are TGTGCCAGCAGCCAAGCCGTTTTCCGGGGAGAAGAGACCCAGTACTTC.

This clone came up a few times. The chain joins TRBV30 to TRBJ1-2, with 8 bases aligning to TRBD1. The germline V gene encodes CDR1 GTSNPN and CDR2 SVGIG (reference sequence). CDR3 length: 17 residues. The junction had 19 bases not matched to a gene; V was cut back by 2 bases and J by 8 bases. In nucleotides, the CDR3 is TGTGCCTGGAGTTTTACGCGGGACAGGATCCAGGTCGACGGCTACACCTTC. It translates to CAWSFTRDRIQVDGYTF.

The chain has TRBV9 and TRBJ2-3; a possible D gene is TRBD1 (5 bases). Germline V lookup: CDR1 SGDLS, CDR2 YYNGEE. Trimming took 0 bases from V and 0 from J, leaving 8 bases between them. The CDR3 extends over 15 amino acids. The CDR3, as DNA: TGTGCCAGCAGCGTAGAGGGGCCTAGCACAGATACGCAGTATTTT. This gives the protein CASSVEGPSTDTQYF.

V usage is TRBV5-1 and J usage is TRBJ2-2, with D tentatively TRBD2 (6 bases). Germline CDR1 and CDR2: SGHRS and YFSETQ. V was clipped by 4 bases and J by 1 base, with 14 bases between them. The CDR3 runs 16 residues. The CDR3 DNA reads TGCGCCAGCAGCCAAAGGGACTCAGAGAACACCGGGGAGCTGTTTTTT. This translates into CASSQRDSENTGELFF.

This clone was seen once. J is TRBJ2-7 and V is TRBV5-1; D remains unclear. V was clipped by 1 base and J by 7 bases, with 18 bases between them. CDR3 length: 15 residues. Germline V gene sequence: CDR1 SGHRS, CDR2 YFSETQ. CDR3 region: CASSLFGQSQEEQYV. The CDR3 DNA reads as TGCGCCAGCAGCTTGTTTGGCCAATCCCAGGAGGAGCAGTACGTC.